What follows are 2 T cell receptor beta chains derived from one specimen sequenced in a study of OX40 agonist ivuxolimab in advanced cancers. The library relied on the immunoSEQ multiplex PCR assay. In its TCRdb copy, this immuneACCESS table keeps in-frame sequences only and misses some clones. Where compared with another copy, unresolved V genes explain less than half of these, and the others have no known cause. This sample comprises 65,000 to 100,000 clones, around 80% of them detected only once. 6% to 8% of the sample rests with the top ten. Specimen: CD4+ or CD8+ T cells sorted from blood, collected in a trial of the OX40 agonist ivuxolimab. Receptors originate from an adult with an advanced solid tumor such as melanoma, head and neck, liver or kidney cancer.

The J gene is TRBJ1-2, the V gene TRBV29-1; D remains unclear. V lost 0 bases and J 4 bases, leaving 12 bases between the germline ends. The CDR3 sequence is 14 residues long. CDR1 and CDR2 (germline): SQVTM, ANQGSEA. CDR3 sequence: CSVEERSSRYGYTF. Written as DNA, the CDR3 is TGCAGCGTTGAAGAGCGGAGCAGCCGCTATGGCTACACCTTC.

This sequence joins TRBV10-2 and TRBJ2-1; 10 bases match TRBD2. V lost 5 bases to trimming and J lost 5 bases; unmatched junction nucleotides: 6. The germline CDR1 and CDR2 sequences are WSHSY and SAAADI. The CDR3 is 15 amino acids. The CDR3 region is CASSLAGGDDNEQFF. The CDR3 region has the DNA TGCGCCAGCAGTTTAGCGGGAGGAGATGACAATGAGCAGTTCTTC.